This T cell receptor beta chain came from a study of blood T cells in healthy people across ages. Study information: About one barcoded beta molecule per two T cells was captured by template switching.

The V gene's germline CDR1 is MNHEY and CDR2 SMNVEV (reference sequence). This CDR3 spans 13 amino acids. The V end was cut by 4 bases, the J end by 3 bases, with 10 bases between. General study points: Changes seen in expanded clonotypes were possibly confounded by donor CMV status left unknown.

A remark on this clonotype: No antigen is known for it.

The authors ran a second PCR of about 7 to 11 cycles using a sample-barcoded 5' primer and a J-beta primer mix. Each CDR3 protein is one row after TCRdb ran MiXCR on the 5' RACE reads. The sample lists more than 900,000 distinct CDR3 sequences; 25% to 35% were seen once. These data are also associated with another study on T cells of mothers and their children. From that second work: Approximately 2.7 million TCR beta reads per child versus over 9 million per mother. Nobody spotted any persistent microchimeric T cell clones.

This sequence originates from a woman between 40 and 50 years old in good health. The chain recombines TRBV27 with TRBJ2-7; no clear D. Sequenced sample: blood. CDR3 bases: TGTGCCAGCAGTTCAGGTTCGCACTACGAGCAGTACTTC. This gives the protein CASSSGSHYEQYF.